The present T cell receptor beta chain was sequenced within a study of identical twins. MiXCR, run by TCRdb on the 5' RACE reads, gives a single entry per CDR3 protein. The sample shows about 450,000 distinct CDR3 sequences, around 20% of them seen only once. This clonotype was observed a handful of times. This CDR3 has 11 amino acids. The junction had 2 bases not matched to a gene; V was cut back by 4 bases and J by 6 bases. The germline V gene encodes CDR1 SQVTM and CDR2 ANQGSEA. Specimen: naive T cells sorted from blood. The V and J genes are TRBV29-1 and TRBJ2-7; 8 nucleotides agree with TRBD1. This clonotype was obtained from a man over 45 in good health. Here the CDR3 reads CSVGTGSEQYF. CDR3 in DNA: TGCAGCGTTGGGACAGGGTCCGAGCAGTACTTC.